This T cell receptor beta chain stems from a study of T cell responses to AZD1222 COVID-19 vaccine. As regards this clone: Antigen specificity is unknown.

Study observations and caveats: Receipt of two AZD1222 doses was followed by a rise in Spike-specific TCR breadth and depth. Nearly half of the spike-specific TCRs reportedly recognize variant regions that carry no mutations. All repertoire sampling was performed exclusively after the peak T cell response. The study found vaccine-associated CD4 TCRs spanning spike, dominant at 160-218 and 743-854.

This CDR3 is 11 amino acids long. V was clipped by 3 bases and J by 5 bases, with 5 bases between them. Measured with immunoSEQ multiplex PCR; TCRdb has only the in-frame clones, and not every one. The table lists 120,000 or so clones, about nine tenths of them singletons. The receptor was derived from an adult in good health. Source: peripheral blood, taken on day 0 of AZD1222 vaccination. The chain carries TRBV12-3 or TRBV12-4 and TRBJ2-7; unclear D gene. This CDR3 is CASSFLDEQYF. The CDR3 DNA follows: TGTGCCAGCAGTTTTCTGGACGAGCAGTACTTC.